This T cell receptor beta chain was documented in a study of blood T cell repertoires in COVID-19. The CDR3 sequence is 14 residues long. Germline values: CDR1 MNHEY, CDR2 SVGAGI. The V segment lost 6 bases and the J segment 4 bases; nucleotides outside the gene matches: 3. Measured with immunoSEQ multiplex PCR; TCRdb has only the in-frame clones, and not every one. The sample carries hundreds of thousands of clones, 88% recorded once. The clonotype originates from a woman in her forties or fifties who had recovered from COVID-19. The sample was PBMCs or T cells enriched from blood (not recorded which). The genes are TRBV6-5 and TRBJ1-6, with 7 bases that match TRBD1. The DNA for the CDR3 is TGTGCCAGCAGCGGGACAGCGTATAATTCACCCCTCCACTTT. Amino acid sequence: CASSGTAYNSPLHF.